This TCR beta chain came from a study of cytomegalovirus exposure and HLA in healthy donors. The germline V gene encodes CDR1 MNHEY and CDR2 SMNVEV (reference sequence). Trimming pared 7 bases from V and 3 bases from J, leaving 22 bases between. This CDR3 has 17 residues. Both 60 Vbeta primers and 13 Jbeta primers went into the PCR. Produced via immunoSEQ multiplex PCR; TCRdb's table is partial and in-frame only. Here the sample spans 150,000 to 200,000 clones, 65% to 80% being singletons. The genes are TRBV27 and TRBJ1-5; tentative D call: TRBD1 (6 bases). Sequences were obtained from PBMCs. This TCR was sampled from a woman aged 25 to 45 in good health and CMV-seronegative. CDR3 DNA: TGTGCCAGCACCTCATGGTGGGGGCTCAATTCCAATCAGCCCCAGCATTTT. Encoded protein: CASTSWWGLNSNQPQHF.